This T cell receptor (beta chain) comes out of a study of identical twins. The CDR3 has 15 amino acids. Germline-derived CDR1 and CDR2 are SGHNT and YENEEA. The V and J ends lost 2 bases and 4 bases, in that order; junction bases with no gene match: 8. Overall study findings and caveats: Fewer insertions marked abundant cord blood beta clonotypes; young adult naive trended weakly, memory not at all.

In the case of this clonotype: Its matching antigen is unknown.

TCRdb re-analysed the 5' RACE reads in MiXCR, keeping a single row per CDR3 protein. This table has roughly 1.6 million distinct CDR3 sequences, roughly 35% appearing once. Healthy Caucasians made up all donors. The sample was cord blood. This clonotype was obtained from a newborn girl in good health. The chain joins TRBV11-3 to TRBJ2-7; 7 bases fit TRBD2. The CDR3 DNA is TGTGCCAGCAGCTTATCTCTAGCGGAGAGGTACGAGCAGTACTTC. Translation: CASSLSLAERYEQYF. Complete variable domain (other parts from reference TRBV11-3 and TRBJ2-7): EAGVVQSPRYKIIEKKQPVAFWCNPISGHNTLYWYLQNLGQGPELLIRYENEEAVDDSQLPKDRFSAERLKGVDSTLKIQPAELGDSAVYLCASSLSLAERYEQYFGPGTRLTVT.